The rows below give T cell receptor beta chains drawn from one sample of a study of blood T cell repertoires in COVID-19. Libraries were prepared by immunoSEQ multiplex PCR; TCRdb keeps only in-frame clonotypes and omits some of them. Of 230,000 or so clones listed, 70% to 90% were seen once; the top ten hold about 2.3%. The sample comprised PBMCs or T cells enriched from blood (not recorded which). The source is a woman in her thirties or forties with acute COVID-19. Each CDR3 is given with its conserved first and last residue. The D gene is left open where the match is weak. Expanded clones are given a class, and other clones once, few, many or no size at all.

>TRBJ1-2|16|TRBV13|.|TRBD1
CASSLARTGGTYGYTF
TGTGCCAGCAGCTTAGCCCGGACAGGAGGGACCTATGGCTACACCTTC
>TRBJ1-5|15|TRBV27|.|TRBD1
CASSKFYRGDQPQHF
TGTGCCAGCAGTAAATTCTACAGGGGGGATCAGCCCCAGCATTTT
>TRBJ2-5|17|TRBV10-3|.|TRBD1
CAISESTTGSGQETQYF
TGTGCCATCAGTGAGTCGACGACAGGGAGTGGACAAGAGACCCAGTACTTC
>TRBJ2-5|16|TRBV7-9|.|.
CASSRRVASLQETQYF
TGTGCCAGCAGCCGACGGGTGGCTAGCCTCCAAGAGACCCAGTACTTC
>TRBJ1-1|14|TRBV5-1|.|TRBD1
CASSLSGGSTEAFF
TGCGCCAGCAGCTTGTCAGGGGGAAGCACTGAAGCTTTCTTT
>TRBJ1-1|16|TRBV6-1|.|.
CASSEARRIGGTEAFF
TGTGCCAGCAGTGAAGCGCGGCGCATCGGGGGGACTGAAGCTTTCTTT
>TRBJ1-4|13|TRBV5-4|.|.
CASSDVTDEKLFF
TGTGCCAGCAGCGACGTGACAGATGAAAAACTGTTTTTT
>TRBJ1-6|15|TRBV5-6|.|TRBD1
CASSIDRGGRSPLHF
TGTGCCAGCAGTATTGACAGGGGCGGAAGATCACCCCTCCACTTT
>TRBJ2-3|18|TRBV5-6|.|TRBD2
CASSSGLAGLGGTDTQYF
TGTGCCAGCAGCTCGGGACTAGCGGGCCTGGGGGGGACAGATACGCAGTATTTT
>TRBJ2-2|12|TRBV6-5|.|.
CASSFGGWELFF
TGTGCCAGCAGTTTCGGAGGCTGGGAGCTGTTTTTT
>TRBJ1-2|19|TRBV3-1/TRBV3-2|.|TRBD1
CASSQTRTTDRDIGYGYTF
TGTGCCAGCAGCCAGACGAGGACAACAGACAGGGACATTGGCTATGGCTACACCTTC
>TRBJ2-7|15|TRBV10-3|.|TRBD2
CAISEAGGQVREQYF
TGTGCCATCAGTGAGGCGGGGGGGCAGGTGAGGGAGCAGTACTTC
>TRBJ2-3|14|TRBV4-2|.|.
CASSQDRGSDTQYF
TGTGCCAGCAGCCAAGATCGGGGTTCAGATACGCAGTATTTT
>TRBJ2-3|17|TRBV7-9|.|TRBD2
CASSFTSGGASTDTQYF
TGTGCCAGCAGCTTCACTAGCGGGGGGGCCAGCACAGATACGCAGTATTTT
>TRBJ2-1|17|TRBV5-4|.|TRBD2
CASSLWDPGLVLNEQFF
TGTGCCAGCAGCCTCTGGGACCCGGGACTAGTGTTGAATGAGCAGTTCTTC
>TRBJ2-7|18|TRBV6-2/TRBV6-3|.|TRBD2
CASSHSSGGAGLSNEQYF
TGTGCCAGCAGTCACTCTAGCGGGGGGGCCGGACTATCAAACGAGCAGTACTTC
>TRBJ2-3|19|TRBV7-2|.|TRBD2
CASSSPGKGLAGASDTQYF
TGTGCCAGCAGCTCGCCCGGGAAGGGACTAGCGGGAGCATCAGATACGCAGTATTTT
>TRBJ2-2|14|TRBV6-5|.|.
CASSYDSGTGELFF
TGTGCCAGCAGTTACGATAGCGGTACCGGGGAGCTGTTTTTT
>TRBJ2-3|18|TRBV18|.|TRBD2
CASSRTSGGGLGQDTQYF
TGTGCCAGCTCACGGACTAGCGGGGGGGGCCTCGGACAAGATACGCAGTATTTT
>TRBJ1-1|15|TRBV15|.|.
CATSKGGGQNTEAFF
TGTGCCACCAGCAAAGGGGGGGGCCAGAACACTGAAGCTTTCTTT
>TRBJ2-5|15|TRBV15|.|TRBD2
CATESSGGSGETQYF
TGTGCCACCGAGAGTAGCGGGGGAAGCGGAGAGACCCAGTACTTC
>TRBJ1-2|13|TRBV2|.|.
CASSDPRNYGYTF
TGTGCCAGCAGTGACCCCCGGAACTATGGCTACACCTTC
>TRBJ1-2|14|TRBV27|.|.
CASSTQGGNYGYTF
TGTGCCAGCAGTACCCAGGGAGGTAACTATGGCTACACCTTC
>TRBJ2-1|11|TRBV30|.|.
CAWSLRDEQFF
TGTGCCTGGAGCCTCAGGGATGAGCAGTTCTTC
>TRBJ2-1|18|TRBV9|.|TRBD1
CASSVDVGWTDRPHEQFF
TGTGCCAGCAGCGTAGATGTAGGGTGGACGGACAGGCCCCATGAGCAGTTCTTC
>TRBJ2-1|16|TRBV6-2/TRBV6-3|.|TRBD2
CASSFTSGRANNEQFF
TGTGCCAGCAGTTTCACTAGCGGGAGGGCCAACAATGAGCAGTTCTTC
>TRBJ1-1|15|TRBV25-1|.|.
CASSDSGRVNTEAFF
TGTGCCAGCAGTGACTCGGGCAGGGTTAACACTGAAGCTTTCTTT
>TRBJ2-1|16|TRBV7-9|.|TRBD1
CASSLNLGGVVNEQFF
TGTGCCAGCAGCTTAAACCTAGGGGGCGTTGTCAATGAGCAGTTCTTC
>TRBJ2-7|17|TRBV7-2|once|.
CASSYGGHAPYDDEQYF
TGTGCCAGCAGCTACGGTGGGCATGCACCTTATGATGACGAGCAGTACTTC
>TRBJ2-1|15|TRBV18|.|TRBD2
CASYLAGGFYNEQFF
TGTGCCAGCTATTTAGCGGGAGGTTTCTACAATGAGCAGTTCTTC
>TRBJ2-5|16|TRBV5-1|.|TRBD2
CASSLLPAGGAETQYF
TGCGCCAGCAGCCTCCTCCCCGCGGGAGGGGCGGAGACCCAGTACTTC
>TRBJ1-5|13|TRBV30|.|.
CAWSEAGEQPQHF
TGTGCCTGGAGTGAGGCGGGTGAACAGCCCCAGCATTTT
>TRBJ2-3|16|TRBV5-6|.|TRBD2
CASSLGGGAKTDTQYF
TGTGCCAGCAGCTTAGGCGGGGGGGCCAAGACAGATACGCAGTATTTT
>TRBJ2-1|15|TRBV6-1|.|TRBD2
CASSRSGGGDNEQFF
TGTGCCAGCAGCCGTAGCGGGGGCGGAGACAATGAGCAGTTCTTC
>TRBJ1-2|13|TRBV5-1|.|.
CASSLGPGGDYTF
TGCGCCAGCAGCTTGGGGCCGGGAGGGGACTACACCTTC
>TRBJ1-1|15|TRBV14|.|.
CASRLAGPRNTEAFF
TGTGCCAGCAGGCTGGCGGGACCTCGGAACACTGAAGCTTTCTTT
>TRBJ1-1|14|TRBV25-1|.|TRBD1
CASTRTGRNTEAFF
TGTGCCAGCACCCGGACAGGGAGGAACACTGAAGCTTTCTTT
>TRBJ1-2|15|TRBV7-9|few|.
CASSPPRQPSYGYTF
TGTGCCAGCAGCCCCCCCCGACAGCCCTCCTATGGCTACACCTTC
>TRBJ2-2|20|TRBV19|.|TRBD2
CASSTRTRLAGVTNTGELFF
TGTGCCAGTAGTACCCGAACCCGACTAGCGGGGGTAACGAACACCGGGGAGCTGTTTTTT
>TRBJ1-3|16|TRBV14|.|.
CASSQVGRMLGGTIYF
TGTGCCAGCAGCCAAGTCGGAAGGATGCTCGGGGGCACCATATATTTT
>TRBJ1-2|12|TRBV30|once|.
CACTPGNYGYTF
TGTGCCTGTACTCCGGGGAATTATGGCTACACCTTC